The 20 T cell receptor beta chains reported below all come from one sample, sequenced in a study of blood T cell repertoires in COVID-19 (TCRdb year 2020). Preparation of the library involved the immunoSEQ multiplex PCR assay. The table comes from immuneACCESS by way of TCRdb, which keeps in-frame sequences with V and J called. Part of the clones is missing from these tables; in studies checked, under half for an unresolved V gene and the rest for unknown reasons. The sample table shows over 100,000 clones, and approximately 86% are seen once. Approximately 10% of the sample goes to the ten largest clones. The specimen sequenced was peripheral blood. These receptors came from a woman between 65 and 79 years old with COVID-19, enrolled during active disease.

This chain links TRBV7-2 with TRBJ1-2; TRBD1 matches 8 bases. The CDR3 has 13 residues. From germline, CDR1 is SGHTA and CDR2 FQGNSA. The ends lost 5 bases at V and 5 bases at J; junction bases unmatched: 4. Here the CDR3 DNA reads TGTGCCAGCAGCCTTGGGACAGGATATGGCTACACCTTC. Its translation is CASSLGTGYGYTF.

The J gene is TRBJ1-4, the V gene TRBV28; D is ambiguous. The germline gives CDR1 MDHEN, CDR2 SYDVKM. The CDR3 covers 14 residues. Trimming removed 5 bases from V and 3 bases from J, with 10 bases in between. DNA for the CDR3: TGTGCCAGCAGTGACCAGGTAGCTAATGAAAAACTGTTTTTT. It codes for CASSDQVANEKLFF. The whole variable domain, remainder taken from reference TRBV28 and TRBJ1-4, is DVKVTQSSRYLVKRTGEKVFLECVQDMDHENMFWYRQDPGLGLRLIYFSYDVKMKEKGDIPEGYSVSREKKERFSLILESASTNQTSMYLCASSDQVANEKLFFGSGTQLSVL.

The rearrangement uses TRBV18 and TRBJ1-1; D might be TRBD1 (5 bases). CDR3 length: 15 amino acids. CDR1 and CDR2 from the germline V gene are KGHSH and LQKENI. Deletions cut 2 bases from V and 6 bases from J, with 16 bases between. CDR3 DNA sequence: TGTGCCAGCTCACCAATTAACGCAGGGTCGGCTGAAGCTTTCTTT. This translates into CASSPINAGSAEAFF.

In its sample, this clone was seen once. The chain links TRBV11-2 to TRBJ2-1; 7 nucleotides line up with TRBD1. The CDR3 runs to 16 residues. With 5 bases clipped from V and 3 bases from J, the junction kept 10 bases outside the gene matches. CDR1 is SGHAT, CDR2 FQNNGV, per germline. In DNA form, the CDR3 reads TGTGCCAGCAGCGCGACCGGGACAGCCTTCTACAATGAGCAGTTCTTC. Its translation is CASSATGTAFYNEQFF. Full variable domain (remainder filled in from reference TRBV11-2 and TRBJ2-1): EAGVAQSPRYKIIEKRQSVAFWCNPISGHATLYWYQQILGQGPKLLIQFQNNGVVDDSQLPKDRFSAERLKGVDSTLKIQPAKLEDSAVYLCASSATGTAFYNEQFFGPGTRLTVL.

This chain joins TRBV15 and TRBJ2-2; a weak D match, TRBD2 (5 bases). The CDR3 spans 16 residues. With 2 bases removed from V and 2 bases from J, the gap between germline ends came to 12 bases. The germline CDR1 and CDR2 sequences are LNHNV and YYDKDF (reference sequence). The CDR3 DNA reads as TGTGCCACCAGCAGAACTCACGACTATAACACCGGGGAGCTGTTTTTT. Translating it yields CATSRTHDYNTGELFF. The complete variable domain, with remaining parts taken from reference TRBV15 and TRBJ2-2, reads DAMVIQNPRYQVTQFGKPVTLSCSQTLNHNVMYWYQQKSSQAPKLLFHYYDKDFNNEADTPDNFQSRRPNTSFCFLDIRSPGLGDTAMYLCATSRTHDYNTGELFFGEGSRLTVL.

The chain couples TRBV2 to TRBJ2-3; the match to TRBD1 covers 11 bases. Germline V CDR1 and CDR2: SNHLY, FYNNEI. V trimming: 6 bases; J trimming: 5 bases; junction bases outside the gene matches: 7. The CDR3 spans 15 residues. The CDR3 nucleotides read TGTGCCAGCAGGCAAAGGACAGGGGGCGGAGATACGCAGTATTTT. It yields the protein CASRQRTGGGDTQYF.

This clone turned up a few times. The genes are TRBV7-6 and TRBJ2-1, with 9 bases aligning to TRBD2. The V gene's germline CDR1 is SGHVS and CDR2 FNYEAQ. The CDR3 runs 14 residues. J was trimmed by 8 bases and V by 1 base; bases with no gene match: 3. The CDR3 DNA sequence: TGTGCCAGCAGCTTAGTGATAGCGGGGGATGAGCAGTTCTTC. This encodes CASSLVIAGDEQFF.

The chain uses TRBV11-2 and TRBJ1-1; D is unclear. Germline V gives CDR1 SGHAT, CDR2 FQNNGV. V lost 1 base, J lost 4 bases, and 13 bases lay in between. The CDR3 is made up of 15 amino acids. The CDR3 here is CASSLAGQEGTEAFF. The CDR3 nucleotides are TGTGCCAGCAGCTTAGCGGGTCAGGAGGGCACTGAAGCTTTCTTT. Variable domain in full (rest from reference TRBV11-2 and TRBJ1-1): EAGVAQSPRYKIIEKRQSVAFWCNPISGHATLYWYQQILGQGPKLLIQFQNNGVVDDSQLPKDRFSAERLKGVDSTLKIQPAKLEDSAVYLCASSLAGQEGTEAFFGQGTRLTVV.

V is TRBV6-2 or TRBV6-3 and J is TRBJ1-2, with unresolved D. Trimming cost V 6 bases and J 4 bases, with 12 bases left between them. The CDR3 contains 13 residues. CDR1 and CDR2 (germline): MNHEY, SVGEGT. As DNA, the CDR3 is TGTGCCAGCAGCGACGGACTAAGCTATGGCTACACCTTC. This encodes CASSDGLSYGYTF.

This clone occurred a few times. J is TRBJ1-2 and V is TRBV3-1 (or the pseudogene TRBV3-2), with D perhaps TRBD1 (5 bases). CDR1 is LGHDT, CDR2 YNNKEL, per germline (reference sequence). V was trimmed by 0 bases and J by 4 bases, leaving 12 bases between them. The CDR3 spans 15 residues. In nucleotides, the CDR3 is TGTGCCAGCAGCCAAGATTGGGGGGGGTTCTATGGCTACACCTTC. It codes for CASSQDWGGFYGYTF.

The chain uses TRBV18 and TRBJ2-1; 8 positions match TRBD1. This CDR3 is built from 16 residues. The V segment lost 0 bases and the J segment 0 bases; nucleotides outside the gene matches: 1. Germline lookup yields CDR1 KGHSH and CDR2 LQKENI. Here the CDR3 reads CASSPPDRGSYNEQFF. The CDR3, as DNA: TGTGCCAGCTCACCACCCGACAGGGGCTCCTACAATGAGCAGTTCTTC.

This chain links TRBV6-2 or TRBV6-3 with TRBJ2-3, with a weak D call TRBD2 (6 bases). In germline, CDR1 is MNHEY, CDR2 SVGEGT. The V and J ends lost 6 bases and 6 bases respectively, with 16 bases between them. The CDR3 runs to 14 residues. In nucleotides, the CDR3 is TGTGCCAGCAGCGGCCTCGGGGGATTGGATACGCAGTATTTT. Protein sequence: CASSGLGGLDTQYF.

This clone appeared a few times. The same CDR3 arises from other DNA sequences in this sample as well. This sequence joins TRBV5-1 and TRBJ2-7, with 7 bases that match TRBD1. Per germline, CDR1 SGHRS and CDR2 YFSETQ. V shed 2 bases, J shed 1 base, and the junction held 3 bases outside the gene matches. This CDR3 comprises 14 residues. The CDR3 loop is CASSLEQGSYEQYF. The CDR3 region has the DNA TGCGCCAGCAGCTTAGAACAGGGGTCCTACGAGCAGTACTTC.

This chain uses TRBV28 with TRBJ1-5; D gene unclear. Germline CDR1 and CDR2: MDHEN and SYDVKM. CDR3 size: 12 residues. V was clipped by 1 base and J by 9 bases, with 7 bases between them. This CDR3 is CASSLSGRPQHF. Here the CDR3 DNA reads TGTGCCAGCAGTTTATCGGGTAGGCCCCAGCATTTT.

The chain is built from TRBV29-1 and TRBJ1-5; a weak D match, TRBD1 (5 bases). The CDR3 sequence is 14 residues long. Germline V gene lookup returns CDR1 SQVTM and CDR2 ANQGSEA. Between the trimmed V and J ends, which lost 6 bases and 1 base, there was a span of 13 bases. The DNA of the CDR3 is TGCAGCGTCCAGACAGTTAACAGCAATCAGCCCCAGCATTTT. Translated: CSVQTVNSNQPQHF.

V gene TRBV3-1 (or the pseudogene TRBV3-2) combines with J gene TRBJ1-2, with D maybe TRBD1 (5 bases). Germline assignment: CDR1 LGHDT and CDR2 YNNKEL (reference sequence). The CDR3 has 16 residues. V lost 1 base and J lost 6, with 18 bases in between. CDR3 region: CASSQVDLRGGNGYTF. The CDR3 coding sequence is TGTGCCAGCAGCCAAGTCGATCTGCGGGGGGGAAATGGCTACACCTTC.

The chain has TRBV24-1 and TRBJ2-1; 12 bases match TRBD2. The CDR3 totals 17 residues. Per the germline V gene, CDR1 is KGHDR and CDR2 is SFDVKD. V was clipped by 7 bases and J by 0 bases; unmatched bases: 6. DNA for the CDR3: TGTGCCACCAGGCCTAGCGGGGGGGAGAGCTCCTACAATGAGCAGTTCTTC. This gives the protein CATRPSGGESSYNEQFF.

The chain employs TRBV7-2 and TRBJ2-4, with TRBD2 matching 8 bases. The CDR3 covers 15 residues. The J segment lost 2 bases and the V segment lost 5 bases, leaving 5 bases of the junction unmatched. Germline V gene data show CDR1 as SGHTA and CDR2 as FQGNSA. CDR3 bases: TGTGCCAGCAGCCGTCCTAGCGGGTCCAAAAACATTCAGTACTTC. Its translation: CASSRPSGSKNIQYF.

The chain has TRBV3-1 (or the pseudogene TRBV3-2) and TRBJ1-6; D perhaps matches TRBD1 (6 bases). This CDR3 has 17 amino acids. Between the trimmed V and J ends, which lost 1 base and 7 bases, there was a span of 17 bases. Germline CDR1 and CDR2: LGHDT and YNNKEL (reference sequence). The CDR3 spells CASSQGVGAYNNSPLHF. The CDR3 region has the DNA TGTGCCAGCAGCCAAGGGGTGGGGGCGTACAACAATTCACCCCTCCACTTT.

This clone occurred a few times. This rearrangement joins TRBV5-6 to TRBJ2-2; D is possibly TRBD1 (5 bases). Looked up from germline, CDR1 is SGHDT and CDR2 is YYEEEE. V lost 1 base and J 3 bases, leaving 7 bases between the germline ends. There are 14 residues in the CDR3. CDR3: CASSLFRDTGELFF. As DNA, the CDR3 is TGTGCCAGCAGCTTGTTCAGGGACACCGGGGAGCTGTTTTTT.